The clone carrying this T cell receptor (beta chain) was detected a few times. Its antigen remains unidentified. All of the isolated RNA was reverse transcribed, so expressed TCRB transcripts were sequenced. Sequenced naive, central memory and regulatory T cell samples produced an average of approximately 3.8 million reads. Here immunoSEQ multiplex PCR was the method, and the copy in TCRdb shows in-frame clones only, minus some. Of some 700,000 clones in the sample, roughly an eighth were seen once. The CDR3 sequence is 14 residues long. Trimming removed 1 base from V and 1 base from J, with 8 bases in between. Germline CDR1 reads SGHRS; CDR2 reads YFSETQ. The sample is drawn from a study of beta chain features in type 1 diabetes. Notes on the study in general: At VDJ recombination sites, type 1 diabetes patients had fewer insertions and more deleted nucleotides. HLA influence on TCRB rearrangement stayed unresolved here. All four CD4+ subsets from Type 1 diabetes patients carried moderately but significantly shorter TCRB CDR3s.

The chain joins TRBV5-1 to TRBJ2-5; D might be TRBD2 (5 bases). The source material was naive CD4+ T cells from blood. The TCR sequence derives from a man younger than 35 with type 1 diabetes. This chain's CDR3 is CASSLRGSQETQYF. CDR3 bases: TGCGCCAGCAGCTTGCGAGGGTCCCAAGAGACCCAGTACTTC.